This TCR beta chain originates from a study of cytomegalovirus exposure and HLA in healthy donors. Some clones are missing from TCRdb's copy, which holds only in-frame ones; the method was immunoSEQ multiplex PCR. The sample holds 70,000 to 75,000 clones, 85% to 95% seen once. V was pared by 5 bases and J by 2 bases, with 4 bases of the junction left unmatched. CDR1 and CDR2 (germline): SGDLS, YYNGEE. The CDR3 contains 14 residues. The sample comprised PBMCs. The receptor was isolated from a man younger than 30 in good health and CMV-seropositive. V and J are TRBV9 and TRBJ2-1; 7 positions match TRBD2. Here the CDR3 DNA reads TGTGCCAGCAGTGGGGGAGGGGCCTACAATGAGCAGTTCTTC. It specifies CASSGGGAYNEQFF.